This T cell receptor (beta chain) was retrieved from a study of OX40 agonist ivuxolimab in advanced cancers. Study-wide context: Earlier anti-PD-1, anti-PD-L1 or anti-CTLA-4 therapy was permitted; roughly 37% had received some. Study-level findings and limits: Antigen specificity of clonally expanded peripheral T cells was not established.

The V and J ends lost 4 bases and 6 bases, in that order; junction bases with no gene match: 8. The CDR3 extends over 16 amino acids. Germline V gene sequence: CDR1 SGHKS, CDR2 YYEKEE (reference sequence). Sequencing used immunoSEQ multiplex PCR; TCRdb keeps in-frame clones, though not all of them. In the table there are tens of thousands of clones, about 88% of which are singletons. About this clone: Its antigen is unknown.

V gene TRBV5-5 combines with J gene TRBJ2-1, with 12 bases identical to TRBD2. This specimen consisted of CD4+ or CD8+ T cells sorted from blood, obtained in a trial of the OX40 agonist ivuxolimab. The sequence derives from an adult with an advanced solid tumor such as melanoma, head and neck, liver or kidney cancer. CDR3 loop: CASSPSLAGGVNEQFF. The CDR3 bases are TGTGCCAGCAGCCCGTCCCTAGCGGGGGGGGTCAATGAGCAGTTCTTC.